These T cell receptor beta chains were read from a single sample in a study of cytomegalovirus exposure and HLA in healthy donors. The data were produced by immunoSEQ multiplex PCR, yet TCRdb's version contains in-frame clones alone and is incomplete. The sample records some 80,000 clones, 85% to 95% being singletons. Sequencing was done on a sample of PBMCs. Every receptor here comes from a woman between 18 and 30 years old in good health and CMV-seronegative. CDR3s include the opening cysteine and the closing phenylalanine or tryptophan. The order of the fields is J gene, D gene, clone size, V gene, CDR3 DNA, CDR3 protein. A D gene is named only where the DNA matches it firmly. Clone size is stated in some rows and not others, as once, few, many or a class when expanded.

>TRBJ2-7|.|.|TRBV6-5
TGTGCCAGCAGGCGCCGGGGGCGGGGGTTCTCCGAGCAGTACTTC
CASRRRGRGFSEQYF
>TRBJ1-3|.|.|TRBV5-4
TGTGCCAGCAGCTTGATTGGGTTGGGAGTCTCTGGAAACACCATATATTTT
CASSLIGLGVSGNTIYF
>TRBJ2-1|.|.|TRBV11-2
TGTGCCAGCAGCTCTGGAGTAAGGGCGGGCAAAGGGAATGAGCAGTTCTTC
CASSSGVRAGKGNEQFF
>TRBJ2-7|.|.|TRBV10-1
TGCGCCAGCAGTGAGTCGAAACAGGGCGCCGACTACGAGCAGTACTTC
CASSESKQGADYEQYF
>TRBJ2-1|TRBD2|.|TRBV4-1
TGCGCCAGCAGCCAACGGTCGGGGGGGAATGAGCAGTTCTTC
CASSQRSGGNEQFF
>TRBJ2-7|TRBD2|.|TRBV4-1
TGCGCCAGCAGCCAAACTAGCGGGGAGGGGAACGAGCAGTACTTC
CASSQTSGEGNEQYF
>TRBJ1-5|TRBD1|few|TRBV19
TGTGCCAGTAGCCGGGACAGGGATCAGCCCCAGCATTTT
CASSRDRDQPQHF
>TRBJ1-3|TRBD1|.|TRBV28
TGTGCCAGCAGTTTAACAGGGGGTGGAAACACCATATATTTT
CASSLTGGGNTIYF
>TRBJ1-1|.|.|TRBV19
TGTGCCAGTAGTATGCAGATGAACACTGAAGCTTTCTTT
CASSMQMNTEAFF
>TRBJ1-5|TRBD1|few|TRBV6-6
TGTGCCAGCAGTTACTCGGGACAGCTAAATCAGCCCCAGCATTTT
CASSYSGQLNQPQHF
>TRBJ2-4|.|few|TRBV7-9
TGTGCCAGCAGCTTAGTGACGGGGGACATTCAGTACTTC
CASSLVTGDIQYF
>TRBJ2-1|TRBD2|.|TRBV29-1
TGCAGCGTGGCTACTAGCGGAGACTACAATGAGCAGTTCTTC
CSVATSGDYNEQFF
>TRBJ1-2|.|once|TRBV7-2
TGTGCCAGCAGCTTAGATGGGAGGGAGAGAGGCTACACCTTC
CASSLDGRERGYTF